This T cell receptor (beta chain) was sequenced for a study of T cell changes during pregnancy in multiple sclerosis. Generated by immunoSEQ multiplex PCR, the TCRdb table keeps only in-frame clones and is missing some. The sample lists 30,000 to 50,000 clones, approximately 90% seen once, with over 0.75% in the top ten. A remark on this clone: Other DNA sequences of this sample code for an identical CDR3.

The V and J ends lost 4 bases and 0 bases, in that order; junction bases with no gene match: 4. CDR1 and CDR2 (germline): SGHRS, YFSETQ. The CDR3 extends over 15 amino acids. The gene calls are TRBV5-1 and TRBJ2-3; 8 positions agree with TRBD2. The sequencing used CD4+ T cells from peripheral blood mononuclear cells, collected in the third trimester of pregnancy. The receptor's source is a female donor with multiple sclerosis, enrolled in a pregnancy study. CDR3 nucleotide sequence: TGCGCCAGCAGCCTTAGCGGGGATAGCACAGATACGCAGTATTTT. This translates into CASSLSGDSTDTQYF.